The rows below give T cell receptor beta chains drawn from one sample of a study of control samples from healthy donors and cancer patients. Only in-frame clones appear in the TCRdb table, and some are missing; sequencing was by immunoSEQ multiplex PCR. The repertoire consists of about 80,000 clones, with just under 90% occurring once and the leading ten covering 5.5% to 7%. The source material was blood. The receptors shown here come from a man between 50 and 59 years old in good health. Each CDR3 is given with its conserved first and last residue. The D gene is left open where the match is weak. Not all rows give a size; the values are once, few, many and, for expanded clones, a class.

CATSSGSGGPDTQYF | TGTGCCACCAGCAGCGGTAGCGGGGGTCCAGATACGCAGTATTTT | TRBD2 | once | TRBJ2-3 | TRBV15
CAISEGGSFHVNEQFF | TGTGCCATCAGTGAGGGAGGTAGCTTTCACGTAAATGAGCAGTTCTTC | - | - | TRBJ2-1 | TRBV10-3
CASSYQVQSTGELFF | TGTGCCAGCAGTTATCAAGTCCAAAGCACCGGGGAGCTGTTTTTT | - | - | TRBJ2-2 | TRBV6-5
CASSRQGDEQYF | TGTGCCAGCAGCCGACAAGGCGACGAGCAGTACTTC | - | - | TRBJ2-7 | TRBV7-9
CASSVDARASNGYTF | TGTGCCAGCAGCGTCGACGCAAGGGCTTCGAATGGCTACACCTTC | - | - | TRBJ1-2 | TRBV9
CASSLVQGASNQPQHF | TGTGCCAGCAGCTTAGTACAGGGGGCTAGCAATCAGCCCCAGCATTTT | TRBD1 | - | TRBJ1-5 | TRBV7-9
CATSRGGGQPQHF | TGTGCCACCAGCAGAGGGGGAGGGCAGCCCCAGCATTTT | - | - | TRBJ1-5 | TRBV15
CATSNRANQPQHF | TGTGCCACCAGCAACAGGGCCAATCAGCCCCAGCATTTT | - | - | TRBJ1-5 | TRBV15
CASSLEPGRSMNTEAFF | TGTGCCAGCAGCCTAGAACCAGGACGTAGCATGAACACTGAAGCTTTCTTT | - | - | TRBJ1-1 | TRBV6-2/TRBV6-3
CASSFTTANYNEQFF | TGTGCCAGCAGCTTCACGACAGCTAACTACAATGAGCAGTTCTTC | - | - | TRBJ2-1 | TRBV11-2
CASSPGTGNTGELFF | TGTGCCAGCAGCCCCGGGACAGGGAACACCGGGGAGCTGTTTTTT | TRBD1 | - | TRBJ2-2 | TRBV7-9
CASSESFLSRGANYGYTF | TGTGCCAGCAGTGAATCCTTTCTATCAAGGGGTGCTAACTATGGCTACACCTTC | - | few | TRBJ1-2 | TRBV25-1
CASERQGAEQYF | TGTGCCAGCGAAAGACAGGGTGCCGAGCAGTACTTC | TRBD1 | - | TRBJ2-7 | TRBV6-5
CASSLVQAEPFNYGYTF | TGCGCCAGCAGTCTTGTGCAAGCCGAACCCTTTAACTATGGCTACACCTTC | - | - | TRBJ1-2 | TRBV23-1
CASTSRGLHPYEQYF | TGTGCCAGCACCTCCCGGGGGTTACACCCCTACGAGCAGTACTTC | - | - | TRBJ2-7 | TRBV5-6
CASSLWTDQETQYF | TGTGCCAGCAGTTTATGGACCGACCAAGAGACCCAGTACTTC | - | once | TRBJ2-5 | TRBV27
CASSNAVRNSPLHF | TGTGCCAGTAGTAATGCTGTTAGAAATTCACCCCTCCACTTT | - | - | TRBJ1-6 | TRBV19
CATSEFRQGGNSPLHF | TGTGCCACCAGTGAGTTTAGACAGGGAGGAAATTCACCCCTCCACTTT | TRBD1 | - | TRBJ1-6 | TRBV24-1
CASSLKGGPQYF | TGTGCCAGCAGCTTAAAAGGGGGCCCGCAGTACTTC | TRBD1 | few | TRBJ2-7 | TRBV7-3
CASSLAGGDIQYF | TGTGCCAGCAGCTTAGCGGGGGGGGACATTCAGTACTTC | TRBD2 | - | TRBJ2-4 | TRBV7-2
CASSGPGNLNTEAFF | TGTGCCAGCAGCGGACCCGGGAATTTGAACACTGAAGCTTTCTTT | - | - | TRBJ1-1 | TRBV7-9
CAWRGSGGGSPLHF | TGTGCCTGGAGAGGGTCAGGGGGCGGCTCACCCCTCCACTTT | TRBD1 | - | TRBJ1-6 | TRBV30
CASSQEMEAGSTDTQYF | TGTGCCAGCAGCCAAGAAATGGAAGCGGGGAGCACAGATACGCAGTATTTT | TRBD2 | - | TRBJ2-3 | TRBV3-1/TRBV3-2
CASSLGAEKLFF | TGTGCCAGCAGCTTGGGGGCTGAAAAACTGTTTTTT | - | - | TRBJ1-4 | TRBV5-6
CASSPDRSSYEQYF | TGTGCCAGCTCACCAGACAGGAGCTCCTACGAGCAGTACTTC | - | - | TRBJ2-7 | TRBV18
CASSPVWAPGELFF | TGTGCCAGCAGCCCGGTCTGGGCGCCCGGGGAGCTGTTTTTT | - | - | TRBJ2-2 | TRBV11-3
CASSPGSTGNTIYF | TGTGCCAGCTCACCAGGATCTACTGGAAACACCATATATTTT | - | - | TRBJ1-3 | TRBV18
CASSGDRLSNQPQHF | TGTGCCAGCAGTGGGGACAGACTTAGCAATCAGCCCCAGCATTTT | TRBD1 | once | TRBJ1-5 | TRBV2
CAWSVGRAGNQPQHF | TGTGCCTGGAGTGTGGGGAGGGCAGGCAATCAGCCCCAGCATTTT | - | - | TRBJ1-5 | TRBV30
CSVEEGTSGTSYEQYF | TGCAGCGTTGAAGAGGGGACTAGCGGTACCTCCTACGAGCAGTACTTC | TRBD2 | - | TRBJ2-7 | TRBV29-1
CASSLGFGEQYF | TGCGCCAGCAGCTTGGGATTTGGCGAGCAGTACTTC | - | - | TRBJ2-7 | TRBV5-1
CASSIRIWAGELFF | TGTGCCAGTAGTATACGGATTTGGGCCGGGGAGCTGTTTTTT | - | - | TRBJ2-2 | TRBV19
CASSLNRVGNQPQHF | TGTGCCAGCAGCTTGAATAGGGTCGGCAATCAGCCCCAGCATTTT | - | - | TRBJ1-5 | TRBV5-5
CASSFTVNTEAFF | TGTGCCAGCAGTTTCACAGTGAACACTGAAGCTTTCTTT | - | medium-sized | TRBJ1-1 | TRBV6-5
CASSSPGRGSYEQYF | TGCGCCAGCAGCTCACCTGGGCGGGGCTCCTACGAGCAGTACTTC | - | - | TRBJ2-7 | TRBV5-1
CASSPSMTGSYTF | TGTGCCAGCAGCCCGTCTATGACAGGAAGCTACACCTTC | - | - | TRBJ1-2 | TRBV6-5
CASSTRPGTGNTIYF | TGTGCCAGCAGCACCCGTCCCGGGACAGGAAACACCATATATTTT | - | once | TRBJ1-3 | TRBV11-2
CASSVQRQNTEAFF | TGTGCCAGCAGCGTACAACGGCAGAACACTGAAGCTTTCTTT | - | - | TRBJ1-1 | TRBV9
CASSFSRTGNNSPLHF | TGTGCCAGCAGTTTTTCCCGGACGGGGAATAATTCACCCCTCCACTTT | - | - | TRBJ1-6 | TRBV6-5
CASSQGQGVLEAFF | TGTGCCAGCAGCCAAGGACAGGGGGTTCTTGAAGCTTTCTTT | TRBD1 | - | TRBJ1-1 | TRBV14
CASSLYDGTSQETQYF | TGCGCCAGCAGCTTGTACGACGGTACTTCTCAAGAGACCCAGTACTTC | - | - | TRBJ2-5 | TRBV5-1
CASSTNEQYF | TGTGCCAGCAGCACGAACGAGCAGTACTTC | - | - | TRBJ2-7 | TRBV11-2
CASSLGRGRTGELFF | TGTGCCAGCAGCTTAGGTCGGGGGCGCACCGGGGAGCTGTTTTTT | - | once | TRBJ2-2 | TRBV7-2
CASSLDGGLAKNIQYF | TGTGCCAGTAGCCTTGATGGTGGGCTAGCCAAAAACATTCAGTACTTC | - | - | TRBJ2-4 | TRBV19
CASSQERDSGSYNEQFF | TGTGCCAGCAGCCAAGAGAGGGACAGCGGGAGCTACAATGAGCAGTTCTTC | - | - | TRBJ2-1 | TRBV4-2
CASSAMVGVDEQYF | TGTGCCAGCAGTGCTATGGTTGGGGTTGACGAGCAGTACTTC | - | medium-sized | TRBJ2-7 | TRBV2
CASSRDSAYEQYF | TGTGCCAGCAGTAGGGACAGTGCCTACGAGCAGTACTTC | TRBD1 | - | TRBJ2-7 | TRBV25-1
CASSYIGQGQETQYF | TGTGCCAGCAGCTACATTGGACAGGGGCAAGAGACCCAGTACTTC | TRBD1 | - | TRBJ2-5 | TRBV7-9
CASSLDSTANTGELFF | TGCGCCAGCAGCTTGGATTCGACAGCTAACACCGGGGAGCTGTTTTTT | - | - | TRBJ2-2 | TRBV5-1
CASSFRTGHYEQYF | TGTGCCAGCAGCTTCCGGACAGGGCACTACGAGCAGTACTTC | TRBD1 | - | TRBJ2-7 | TRBV13
CASSFTSGGTGELFF | TGCGCCAGCAGCTTTACCTCGGGTGGGACCGGGGAGCTGTTTTTT | - | - | TRBJ2-2 | TRBV5-1
CASSRGRQGAGEQFF | TGTGCCAGCTCACGAGGGAGACAGGGGGCAGGGGAGCAGTTCTTC | TRBD1 | once | TRBJ2-1 | TRBV18
CASSVWTGGADTQYF | TGCGCCAGCAGCGTATGGACAGGGGGCGCAGATACGCAGTATTTT | TRBD1 | - | TRBJ2-3 | TRBV4-1
CASTIHRGKNTEAFF | TGTGCCAGCACTATCCACAGGGGCAAGAACACTGAAGCTTTCTTT | TRBD1 | - | TRBJ1-1 | TRBV6-4
CASSFRTDHLYEQYF | TGCGCCAGCAGCTTCCGGACAGATCATCTATACGAGCAGTACTTC | - | - | TRBJ2-7 | TRBV5-1